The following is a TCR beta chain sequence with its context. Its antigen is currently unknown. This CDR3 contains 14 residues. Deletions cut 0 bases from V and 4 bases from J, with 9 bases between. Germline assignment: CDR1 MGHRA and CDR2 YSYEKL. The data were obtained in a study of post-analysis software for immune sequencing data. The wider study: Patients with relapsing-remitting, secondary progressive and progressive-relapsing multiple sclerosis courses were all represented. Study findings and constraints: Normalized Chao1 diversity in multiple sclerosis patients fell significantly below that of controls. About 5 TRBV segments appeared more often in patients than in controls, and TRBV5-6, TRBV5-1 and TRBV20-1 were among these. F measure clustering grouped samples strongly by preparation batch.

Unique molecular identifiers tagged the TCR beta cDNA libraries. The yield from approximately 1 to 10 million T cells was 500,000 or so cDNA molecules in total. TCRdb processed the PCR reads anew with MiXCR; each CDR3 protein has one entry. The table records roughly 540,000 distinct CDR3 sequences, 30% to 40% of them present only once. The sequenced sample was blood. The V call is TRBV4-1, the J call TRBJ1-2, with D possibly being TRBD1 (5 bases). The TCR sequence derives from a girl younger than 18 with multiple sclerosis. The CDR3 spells CASSQDGGSYGYTF. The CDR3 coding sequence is TGCGCCAGCAGCCAAGACGGGGGGAGCTATGGCTACACCTTC.